Shown below are 21 T cell receptor beta chains from a single sample sequenced in a study of blood T cell repertoires in COVID-19. Assay used: immunoSEQ multiplex PCR; TCRdb lists only in-frame clones, some missing. The table includes around 200,000 clones, around 82% detected once. What was sequenced was peripheral blood. Every receptor here comes from a man aged 45-65 years with active or convalescent COVID-19.

This clone was recorded only once. The CDR3 DNA is TGCGCCAGCAGCCGAAATACAGAGAACACTGAAGCTTTCTTT. This encodes CASSRNTENTEAFF. This chain joins TRBV5-1 and TRBJ1-1; no reliable D call. This CDR3 is built from 14 residues. Germline V gene lookup returns CDR1 SGHRS and CDR2 YFSETQ. V was trimmed by 4 bases and J by 1 base, leaving 11 bases between them.

The table lists this clone with a few counts. The chain is built from TRBV28 and TRBJ1-4; D perhaps matches TRBD1 (6 bases). Germline V gives CDR1 MDHEN, CDR2 SYDVKM. V was trimmed by 4 bases and J by 1 base, leaving 7 bases between them. The CDR3 consists of 14 residues. The CDR3 spells CASSSGVTNEKLFF. As DNA, the CDR3 is TGTGCCAGCAGTTCAGGGGTAACTAATGAAAAACTGTTTTTT.

The sample holds a few counts of this clone. CDR3 nucleotides: TGTGCCAGCAGTGAAAGAGAGGCCACTATCCAAGAGACCCAGTACTTC. Its translation is CASSEREATIQETQYF. The chain is built from TRBV6-1 and TRBJ2-5; D uncertain. The CDR3 length is 16 residues. Germline CDR1 MNHNS, CDR2 SASEGT. Trimming removed 2 bases from V and 1 base from J, with 14 bases in between.

The chain uses TRBV2 and TRBJ2-5; 8 positions agree with TRBD2. The CDR3 extends over 15 amino acids. Germline V CDR1 and CDR2: SNHLY, FYNNEI. After removal of 3 bases from V and 3 bases from J, the junction contained 6 bases not matched to a gene. CDR3 in DNA: TGTGCCAGCAGTGAGAGGAGACTAGCGAAAGAGACCCAGTACTTC. Amino acid sequence: CASSERRLAKETQYF.

This clone was seen once. The rearrangement joins TRBV3-1 (or the pseudogene TRBV3-2) to TRBJ2-1; TRBD1 agrees at 7 bases. CDR1 and CDR2 from the germline V gene are LGHDT and YNNKEL (reference sequence). The junction had 4 bases not matched to a gene; V was cut back by 0 bases and J by 11 bases. The CDR3 runs to 13 residues. CDR3 region: CASSQDRQGQQFF. The CDR3 DNA reads as TGTGCCAGCAGCCAAGATCGACAGGGCCAGCAGTTCTTC.

The gene calls are TRBV27 and TRBJ1-1, with 7 positions matching TRBD1. The V gene's germline CDR1 is MNHEY and CDR2 SMNVEV (reference sequence). V trimming: 6 bases; J trimming: 0 bases; junction bases outside the gene matches: 10. The CDR3 runs 16 residues. The chain's CDR3 is CASSFGTVSMNTEAFF. The CDR3 bases are TGTGCCAGCAGCTTCGGGACAGTCTCCATGAACACTGAAGCTTTCTTT.

The V call is TRBV27, the J call TRBJ1-5; maybe TRBD1 (5 bases). Trimming removed 3 bases at V and 2 bases at J, with 11 bases between. The germline CDR1 and CDR2 sequences are MNHEY and SMNVEV (reference sequence). This CDR3 contains 15 residues. In DNA form, the CDR3 reads TGTGCCAGCAGTTTTGGTGGGGGGGGCAATCAGCCCCAGCATTTT. Its translation is CASSFGGGGNQPQHF.

This chain uses TRBV12-3 or TRBV12-4 with TRBJ1-1; D perhaps matches TRBD1 (5 bases). The CDR3 is 13 residues long. Trimming pared 0 bases from V and 8 bases from J, leaving 10 bases between. CDR3 DNA: TGTGCCAGCAGTTTAGCAGGGCAGGGCGAAGCTTTCTTT. Residues: CASSLAGQGEAFF.

The J gene is TRBJ2-1, the V gene TRBV19; 9 nucleotides align to TRBD2. This CDR3 spans 15 amino acids. In germline, CDR1 is LNHDA, CDR2 SQIVND (reference sequence). V lost 4 bases to trimming and J lost 9 bases; unmatched junction nucleotides: 10. The CDR3, as DNA: TGTGCCAGTAGTAGCGGGGGGGCCGTTAGTGGTGAGCAGTTCTTC. Its protein product is CASSSGGAVSGEQFF.

This chain joins TRBV7-9 and TRBJ1-4; 9 bases agree with TRBD1. J was trimmed by 4 bases and V by 6 bases; bases with no gene match: 3. Germline values: CDR1 SEHNR, CDR2 FQNEAQ (reference sequence). The CDR3 runs 14 residues. The CDR3 nucleotides read TGTGCCAGCAGGGAGGGACAGGGTAATGAAAAACTGTTTTTT. Translating it yields CASREGQGNEKLFF.

The chain is built from TRBV11-2 and TRBJ2-2; maybe TRBD2 (5 bases). The CDR3 runs to 15 residues. The V end lost 1 base, the J end lost 3 bases, and 9 bases lay between the germline ends. The V gene's germline CDR1 is SGHAT and CDR2 FQNNGV. CDR3 sequence reads: CASSLGVRDTGELFF. The CDR3 nucleotides are TGTGCCAGCAGCTTAGGTGTGAGGGACACCGGGGAGCTGTTTTTT.

Comment on this clone: A much larger clone lies a single base off, so this may be a read error. Other DNA sequences from this sample encode an identical CDR3 as well. J is TRBJ1-1 and V is TRBV11-2; D unresolved. V dropped 1 base and J dropped 1 base, with 4 bases sitting between them. CDR1 SGHAT and CDR2 FQNNGV come from the germline V gene. CDR3 length: 13 residues. CDR3 DNA sequence: TGTGCCAGCAGCTTAGGACAGAACACTGAAGCTTTCTTT. Translating it yields CASSLGQNTEAFF. The full variable domain, rest sourced from reference TRBV11-2 and TRBJ1-1, is EAGVAQSPRYKIIEKRQSVAFWCNPISGHATLYWYQQILGQGPKLLIQFQNNGVVDDSQLPKDRFSAERLKGVDSTLKIQPAKLEDSAVYLCASSLGQNTEAFFGQGTRLTVV.

The table lists this clone with a few counts. The chain couples TRBV4-2 to TRBJ2-7, with D uncertain. CDR3 size: 13 residues. Germline lookup yields CDR1 LGHNA and CDR2 YNFKEQ. V lost 0 bases and J 5 bases, leaving 8 bases between the germline ends. The CDR3: CASSQERWNEQYF. CDR3 in DNA: TGTGCCAGCAGCCAAGAGCGGTGGAACGAGCAGTACTTC.

The chain joins TRBV28 to TRBJ1-5, with 7 bases identical to TRBD1. Trimming cost V 8 bases and J 0 bases; bases outside gene matches: 16. Germline V CDR1 and CDR2: MDHEN, SYDVKM. The CDR3 consists of 18 residues. CDR3 amino acids: CASRGSTGQQYSNQPQHF. CDR3 DNA sequence: TGTGCCAGCCGTGGGTCAACGGGACAGCAATATAGCAATCAGCCCCAGCATTTT.

This clone has just a few counts. The chain recombines TRBV6-5 with TRBJ2-7, with a weak D call TRBD1 (6 bases). The length of the CDR3 is 15 residues. Germline V gene lookup returns CDR1 MNHEY and CDR2 SVGAGI. The ends were cut back, 5 bases at V and 3 bases at J, with 17 bases in the middle. CDR3: CASSQNRVVFYEQYF. The CDR3 DNA follows: TGTGCCAGCAGTCAAAACAGGGTTGTTTTCTACGAGCAGTACTTC.

The chain is built from TRBV18 and TRBJ1-2; possible D gene TRBD1, 5 bases. Trimming pared 2 bases from V and 7 bases from J, leaving 11 bases between. CDR1 KGHSH and CDR2 LQKENI come from the germline V gene. CDR3 size: 13 residues. CDR3 region: CASSPGASRGYTF. DNA for the CDR3: TGTGCCAGCTCACCAGGGGCCTCCCGTGGCTACACCTTC.

This clone has just one count. The rearrangement uses TRBV18 and TRBJ2-7; 7 bases are shared with TRBD1. The V segment lost 0 bases and the J segment 2 bases; nucleotides outside the gene matches: 1. The CDR3 spans 14 residues. Germline assignment: CDR1 KGHSH and CDR2 LQKENI. Written as DNA, the CDR3 is TGTGCCAGCTCACCACCGGGACAGCCCTACGAGCAGTACTTC. This sequence encodes CASSPPGQPYEQYF. The full variable domain, rest sourced from reference TRBV18 and TRBJ2-7, is NAGVMQNPRHLVRRRGQEARLRCSPMKGHSHVYWYRQLPEEGLKFMVYLQKENIIDESGMPKERFSAEFPKEGPSILRIQQVVRGDSAAYFCASSPPGQPYEQYFGPGTRLTVT.

This clone was picked up one time. This chain joins TRBV4-2 and TRBJ1-6; possible D gene TRBD1, 5 bases. The length of the CDR3 is 14 residues. Trimming took off 6 bases at V and 10 bases at J, with 16 bases between the two ends. Germline V CDR1 and CDR2: LGHNA, YNFKEQ. The CDR3 DNA reads as TGTGCCAGCAGTAACAGGCCCCTGGGGTCACCCCTCCACTTT. Translation: CASSNRPLGSPLHF.

This sequence joins TRBV18 and TRBJ1-2, with 10 positions matching TRBD1. Losses at the gene ends were 5 bases for V and 7 bases for J; bases not matched to a gene: 7. This CDR3 spans 14 amino acids. Per the germline V gene, CDR1 is KGHSH and CDR2 is LQKENI. This CDR3 reads CASSFRDRGSGYTF. CDR3 bases: TGTGCCAGCTCATTCCGGGACAGGGGTTCTGGCTACACCTTC. The entire variable domain, with the rest obtained from reference TRBV18 and TRBJ1-2, is as follows: NAGVMQNPRHLVRRRGQEARLRCSPMKGHSHVYWYRQLPEEGLKFMVYLQKENIIDESGMPKERFSAEFPKEGPSILRIQQVVRGDSAAYFCASSFRDRGSGYTFGSGTRLTVV.

The chain's CDR3 is CASSSTLRDEQYF. CDR3 coding DNA: TGTGCCAGCAGTTCCACACTCAGGGACGAGCAGTACTTC. The genes are TRBV27 and TRBJ2-7, with D perhaps matching TRBD1 (5 bases). There are 13 residues in the CDR3. V was trimmed by 4 bases and J by 5 bases, leaving 12 bases between them. Germline-derived CDR1 and CDR2 are MNHEY and SMNVEV (reference sequence).

The rearrangement joins TRBV15 to TRBJ2-7, with a tentative D call TRBD1 (5 bases). This CDR3 is 14 amino acids long. Trimming removed 0 bases from V and 5 bases from J, with 11 bases in between. From germline, CDR1 is LNHNV and CDR2 YYDKDF (reference sequence). The CDR3 region has the DNA TGTGCCACCAGCAGAGATAAGATAGGGGACGAGCAGTACTTC. Encoded protein: CATSRDKIGDEQYF. The full variable domain, with the rest looked up from reference TRBV15 and TRBJ2-7, is DAMVIQNPRYQVTQFGKPVTLSCSQTLNHNVMYWYQQKSSQAPKLLFHYYDKDFNNEADTPDNFQSRRPNTSFCFLDIRSPGLGDTAMYLCATSRDKIGDEQYFGPGTRLTVT.